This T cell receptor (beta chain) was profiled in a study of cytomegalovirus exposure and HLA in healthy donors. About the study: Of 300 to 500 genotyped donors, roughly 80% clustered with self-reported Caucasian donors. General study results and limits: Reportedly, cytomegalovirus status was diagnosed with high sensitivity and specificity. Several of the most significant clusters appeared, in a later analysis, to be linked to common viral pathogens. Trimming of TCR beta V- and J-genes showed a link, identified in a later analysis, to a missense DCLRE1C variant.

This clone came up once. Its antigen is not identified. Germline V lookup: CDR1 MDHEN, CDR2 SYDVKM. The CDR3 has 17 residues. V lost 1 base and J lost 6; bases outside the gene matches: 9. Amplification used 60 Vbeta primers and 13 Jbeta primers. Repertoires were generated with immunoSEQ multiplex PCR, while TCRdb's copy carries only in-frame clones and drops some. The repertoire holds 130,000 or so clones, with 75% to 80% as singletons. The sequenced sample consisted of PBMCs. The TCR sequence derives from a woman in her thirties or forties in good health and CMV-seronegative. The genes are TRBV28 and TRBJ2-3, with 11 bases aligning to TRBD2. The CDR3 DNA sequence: TGTGCCAGCAGTTTATCGAAAACTAGCGGGAGTGCCGATACGCAGTATTTT. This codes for CASSLSKTSGSADTQYF. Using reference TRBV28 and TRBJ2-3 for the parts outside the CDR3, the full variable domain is DVKVTQSSRYLVKRTGEKVFLECVQDMDHENMFWYRQDPGLGLRLIYFSYDVKMKEKGDIPEGYSVSREKKERFSLILESASTNQTSMYLCASSLSKTSGSADTQYFGPGTRLTVL.